The 2 T cell receptor beta chains reported below all come from one sample, sequenced in a study of shared clonotypes between healthy human individuals. This table comes from immunoSEQ multiplex PCR, and its TCRdb copy is limited to in-frame clones, with some not included. The sample yields roughly 1,100,000 clones, around 76% seen once. The source material was memory CD4+ T cells sorted from blood. The subset denotes: CD45RA-negative fraction. The receptors here all came from a young man in good health.

This sequence joins TRBV15 and TRBJ1-1; D perhaps matches TRBD1 (6 bases). This CDR3 has 14 amino acids. Trimming removed 0 bases from V and 7 bases from J, with 12 bases in between. Germline V lookup: CDR1 LNHNV, CDR2 YYDKDF (reference sequence). CDR3 DNA sequence: TGTGCCACCAGCAGAGATGTGACAGGTGGTGAAGCTTTCTTT. Translation: CATSRDVTGGEAFF.

The V and J genes are TRBV10-3 and TRBJ2-7; D is perhaps TRBD1 (5 bases). The CDR3 is 14 residues long. Germline V gene data show CDR1 as ENHRY and CDR2 as SYGVKD. V lost 7 bases and J 5 bases, leaving 18 bases between the germline ends. CDR3 sequence reads: CAITRQPSVDEQYF. In DNA form, the CDR3 reads TGTGCCATCACACGACAGCCATCGGTCGACGAGCAGTACTTC.